Listed below are T cell receptor beta chains from one sample, sequenced in a study of cytomegalovirus exposure and HLA in healthy donors. Profiled with immunoSEQ multiplex PCR; TCRdb holds only in-frame clones, not every one. This sample has 81,000 or so clones, with roughly 75% found just once. Material for sequencing was PBMCs. These receptors were obtained from a man aged 60 to 69 in good health and CMV-seronegative. CDR3s include the opening cysteine and the closing phenylalanine or tryptophan. The order of the fields is J gene, V gene, D gene, clone size, CDR3 DNA, CDR3 protein. The D gene is left open where the match is weak. A row's size may be missing; if present it is once, few, many or a size class.

TRBJ2-1,TRBV2,TRBD2,once,TGTGCCAGCAGTGAAAGAGCCCTAGCGGGGGCCATGGGGTTCTTC,CASSERALAGAMGFF
TRBJ2-5,TRBV5-6,TRBD1,few,TGTGCCAGCAGCCTCGGGACAGGGGACCAAGAGACCCAGTACTTC,CASSLGTGDQETQYF
TRBJ2-7,TRBV2,-,-,TGTGCCAGCAGTGGACTGTCCTACGAGCAGTACTTC,CASSGLSYEQYF
TRBJ2-6,TRBV11-3,-,-,TGTGCCAGCAGCCCGAGGGAGTCTGGGGCCAACGTCCTGACTTTC,CASSPRESGANVLTF
TRBJ1-1,TRBV2,-,few,TGTGCCAGCAGGAGGACAGTCGCTCCTGAAGCTTTCTTT,CASRRTVAPEAFF
TRBJ2-3,TRBV9,TRBD2,-,TGTGCCAGCAGTAGCGGGAACACAGATACGCAGTATTTT,CASSSGNTDTQYF
TRBJ1-2,TRBV27,-,-,TGTGCCAGCAGACCGGGACGGGAGAACTATGGCTACACCTTC,CASRPGRENYGYTF
TRBJ2-1,TRBV7-2,TRBD2,-,TGTGCCAGCAGGGTACTAGCGAGCTCCTACAATGAGCAGTTCTTC,CASRVLASSYNEQFF
TRBJ1-3,TRBV7-9,-,-,TGTGCCAGCAGCTTAGTTGGAGGGCCAACTGGAAACACCATATATTTT,CASSLVGGPTGNTIYF
TRBJ1-2,TRBV10-3,-,-,TGTGCCATCAGTGAGTCCCTTTTAGCTAACTATGGCTACACCTTC,CAISESLLANYGYTF
TRBJ2-1,TRBV2,TRBD2,-,TGTGCCAGCAATCGTGGCGGGGGGGCCGGTGAGCAGTTCTTC,CASNRGGGAGEQFF
TRBJ2-7,TRBV5-6,TRBD1,-,TGTGCCAGCAGCTTGATAGGCACAGGGGACGACGAGCAGTACTTC,CASSLIGTGDDEQYF
TRBJ2-6,TRBV6-5,-,once,TGTGCCAGCAGTTACTTGGGCAGCTCTGGGGCCAACGTCCTGACTTTC,CASSYLGSSGANVLTF
TRBJ2-7,TRBV4-2,TRBD2,once,TGTGCCAGCAGCCAAGATGATAGCGGGGGGGCCTACGAGCAGTACTTC,CASSQDDSGGAYEQYF
TRBJ2-5,TRBV27,-,-,TGTGCCAGCAGTTTATTCGGCGGAAACCAAGAGACCCAGTACTTC,CASSLFGGNQETQYF
TRBJ2-7,TRBV7-8,-,-,TGTGCCAGCAGCTTAGTACGCGGGGCACGCCACTCCTACGAGCAGTACTTC,CASSLVRGARHSYEQYF
TRBJ1-2,TRBV5-1,TRBD1,-,TGCGCCAGCAGCCCCGGGGACAGCCTGTCTATAAGCTACACCTTC,CASSPGDSLSISYTF
TRBJ1-5,TRBV30,-,once,TGTGCCTGGATATCGGCCGGGAGCGTAGCCCAGCATTTT,CAWISAGSVAQHF
TRBJ2-3,TRBV27,-,-,TGTGCCAGCAGGCCGGTCTCTAGCACAGATACGCAGTATTTT,CASRPVSSTDTQYF
TRBJ2-3,TRBV28,TRBD2,-,TGTGCCAGCAGCGTGCTGCTAGCGGGGGGGACGCAGTATTTT,CASSVLLAGGTQYF
TRBJ1-6,TRBV11-2,TRBD1,-,TGTGCCAGCAGCTCAATTACATCAGGGGGCTCCTATAATTCACCCCTCCACTTT,CASSSITSGGSYNSPLHF
TRBJ2-7,TRBV5-5,TRBD1,-,TGTGCCAGCAGCTCGGGACAGGGGTTTATCTACGAGCAGTACTTC,CASSSGQGFIYEQYF
TRBJ1-2,TRBV14,-,-,TGTGCCAGCAGCCGTCTACCCGGTGAGAGGAGTGGCTACACCTTC,CASSRLPGERSGYTF
TRBJ2-3,TRBV12-5,TRBD1,-,TGTGCTAGTGGTTTGGGACAGGGGAGAGATACGCAGTATTTT,CASGLGQGRDTQYF
TRBJ1-6,TRBV6-1,TRBD1,-,TGTGCCAGCAGCGACGGGACAGGATATAATTCCCCCCTCCACTTT,CASSDGTGYNSPLHF
TRBJ1-6,TRBV6-5,TRBD1,-,TGTGCCAGCAGCCCGACAGGGACGGGTTCACCCCTCCACTTT,CASSPTGTGSPLHF
TRBJ2-7,TRBV5-1,TRBD1,-,TGCGCCAGCAGCTCGGGACGGACAGGACCCTACGAGCAGTACTTC,CASSSGRTGPYEQYF
TRBJ1-3,TRBV11-2,TRBD1,-,TGTGCCAGCAGCCCTTCCCGGACAGGGCCCATCTCTGGAAACACCATATATTTT,CASSPSRTGPISGNTIYF
TRBJ2-1,TRBV30,TRBD1,-,TGTGCCTGGAGTGGGGCAGGGGGATTCAACAATGAGCAGTTCTTC,CAWSGAGGFNNEQFF
TRBJ1-1,TRBV29-1,TRBD1,-,TGCAGCGTTTGGGGGACAGGACTATCGGCTTTCTTT,CSVWGTGLSAFF
TRBJ2-7,TRBV5-6,-,-,TGTGCCAGCAGCTTCTCCTACGAGCAGTACTTC,CASSFSYEQYF
TRBJ1-2,TRBV7-8,TRBD1,once,TGTGCCAGCAGCTCTTACGGGACAGGGTTCCATGGCTACACCTTC,CASSSYGTGFHGYTF
TRBJ1-2,TRBV2,TRBD1,-,TGTGCCAGCAGTGAAAGGTCAGGGGGCTACGGCTACACCTTC,CASSERSGGYGYTF
TRBJ1-2,TRBV6-1,-,-,TGTGCCAGCAGGGCCCTAGGCAGGGAAAGAGGTGGCTACACCTTC,CASRALGRERGGYTF
TRBJ2-1,TRBV7-2,TRBD2,-,TGTGCCAGCAGCTTAGTTCCTAGCGGGCAAACTTACAATGAGCAGTTCTTC,CASSLVPSGQTYNEQFF
TRBJ2-3,TRBV9,TRBD2,-,TGTGCCAGCAGCGTAGTGGGTAGCGGGGTTGCAGATACGCAGTATTTT,CASSVVGSGVADTQYF
TRBJ2-1,TRBV6-6,TRBD2,few,TGTGCCAGCAGCTCCGGGACTAGCGGGGATTACAATGAGCAGTTCTTC,CASSSGTSGDYNEQFF
TRBJ2-3,TRBV27,TRBD1,-,TGTGCCAGCAGTTTATACGGGACAGTTCGGAGCACAGATACGCAGTATTTT,CASSLYGTVRSTDTQYF
TRBJ1-2,TRBV6-1,-,-,TGTGCCAGCAGTGTCATGCAGGGGAACTATGGCTACACCTTC,CASSVMQGNYGYTF
TRBJ1-4,TRBV10-3,TRBD1,few,TGTGCCATCAGTCAGCAGGGGGTAGCTAATGAAAAACTGTTTTTT,CAISQQGVANEKLFF
TRBJ1-5,TRBV19,-,-,TGTGCCAGTAGAGATGATTCAGGGGTCAGCAATCAGCCCCAGCATTTT,CASRDDSGVSNQPQHF
TRBJ2-7,TRBV7-8,TRBD2,-,TGTGCCAGCAGCTGGGGCAGCGGAGCGGGGGCGTACGAGCAGTACTTC,CASSWGSGAGAYEQYF
TRBJ1-2,TRBV7-9,-,few,TGTGCCAGCACCTCCCCTCTGGAGGGCTACACCTTC,CASTSPLEGYTF
TRBJ1-3,TRBV5-1,TRBD1,-,TGCGCCAGCAGCTTGGACAGGGGGCCCGCTGGAAACACCATATATTTT,CASSLDRGPAGNTIYF
TRBJ1-1,TRBV20-1,-,once,TGCAGTGCTAAAGTAGGGACTCAAGCTTTCTTT,CSAKVGTQAFF
TRBJ2-5,TRBV13,-,-,TGTGCCAGCAGCTTAGGACAGGGGGGGGACCAAGAGACCCAGTACTTC,CASSLGQGGDQETQYF
TRBJ2-5,TRBV7-2,TRBD2,-,TGTGCCAGCAGCTTAGCAACAGCGGGGGGGCTCGTCCAAGAGACCCAGTACTTC,CASSLATAGGLVQETQYF
TRBJ1-5,TRBV19,TRBD1,-,TGTGCCAGTAGTATAGTTGACAGGGGACACTGGCAGCCCCAGCATTTT,CASSIVDRGHWQPQHF
TRBJ2-2,TRBV7-7,-,-,TGTGCTAGTTGGCAGGAGAACACCGGGGAGCTGTTTTTT,CASWQENTGELFF
TRBJ2-2,TRBV5-1,-,-,TGCGCCAGCAGCCTAGACAGTTCCACCGGGGAGCTGTTTTTT,CASSLDSSTGELFF
TRBJ2-1,TRBV18,-,once,TGTGCCAGCTCACCACTCCAGGGCAGGAATGAGCAGTTCTTC,CASSPLQGRNEQFF
TRBJ2-6,TRBV9,TRBD1,-,TGTGCCAGCAGCGTAACGGGACAGGGCTTTTCTGGGGCCAACGTCCTGACTTTC,CASSVTGQGFSGANVLTF
TRBJ2-4,TRBV5-4,TRBD1,few,TGTGCCAGCAGCGTCGCCTTCACAGGGGCCGAGGACATTCAGTACTTC,CASSVAFTGAEDIQYF
TRBJ1-5,TRBV19,-,-,TGTGCCAGTAGTCTCCAGGGGTATAGCAATCAGCCCCAGCATTTT,CASSLQGYSNQPQHF